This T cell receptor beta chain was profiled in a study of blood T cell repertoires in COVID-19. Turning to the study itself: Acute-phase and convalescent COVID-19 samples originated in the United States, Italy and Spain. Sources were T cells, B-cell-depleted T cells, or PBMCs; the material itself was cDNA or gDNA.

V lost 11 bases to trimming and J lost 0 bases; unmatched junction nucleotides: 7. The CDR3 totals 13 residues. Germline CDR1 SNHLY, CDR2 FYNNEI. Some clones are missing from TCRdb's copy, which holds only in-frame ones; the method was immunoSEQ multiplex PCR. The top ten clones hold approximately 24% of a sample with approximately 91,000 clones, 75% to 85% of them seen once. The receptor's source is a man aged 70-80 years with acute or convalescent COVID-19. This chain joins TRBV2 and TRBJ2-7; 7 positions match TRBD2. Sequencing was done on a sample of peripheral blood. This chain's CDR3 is CAGRVLSSYEQYF. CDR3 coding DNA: TGTGCCGGGAGGGTTCTAAGCTCCTACGAGCAGTACTTC. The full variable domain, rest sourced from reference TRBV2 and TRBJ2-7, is EPEVTQTPSHQVTQMGQEVILRCVPISNHLYFYWYRQILGQKVEFLVSFYNNEISEKSEIFDDQFSVERPDGSNFTLKIRSTKLEDSAMYFCAGRVLSSYEQYFGPGTRLTVT.